This is a list of T cell receptor beta chains from one sample in a study of tumor-infiltrating lymphocytes in primary liver carcinoma. TCRdb recomputed calls from the multiplex PCR reads with MiXCR, one row per CDR3 protein. This table has hundreds of thousands of distinct CDR3 sequences, around three fifths appearing once. Material for sequencing was peripheral blood. The source of these receptors is a woman under 40 with primary liver carcinoma and hepatitis B virus infection. The CDR3 runs from the conserved cysteine through the conserved F or W. D genes are given only for firm matches. The listing skips clone size in some rows; elsewhere it reads once, few, many or a size class.

v_call: TRBV4-1
clone_size: -
j_call: TRBJ2-1
d_call: -
cdr3_aa: CASSHGYFNEQFF
cdr3_nt: TGCGCCAGCAGCCATGGCTACTTTAATGAGCAGTTCTTC

v_call: TRBV12-3/TRBV12-4
clone_size: -
j_call: TRBJ2-2
d_call: TRBD2
cdr3_aa: CASSERDFGELFF
cdr3_nt: TGTGCCAGCAGTGAGCGGGACTTCGGGGAGCTGTTTTTT

v_call: TRBV6-2/TRBV6-3
clone_size: few
j_call: TRBJ2-1
d_call: TRBD2
cdr3_aa: CASSQSLAGLANEQFF
cdr3_nt: TGTGCCAGCAGTCAATCACTAGCGGGATTAGCCAATGAGCAGTTCTTC

v_call: TRBV12-3/TRBV12-4
clone_size: -
j_call: TRBJ2-3
d_call: TRBD2
cdr3_aa: CASNPGLAIDTQYF
cdr3_nt: TGTGCCAGCAATCCCGGACTAGCGATAGATACGCAGTATTTT

v_call: TRBV4-1
clone_size: -
j_call: TRBJ1-2
d_call: -
cdr3_aa: CAGSLGEDLNYGYTF
cdr3_nt: TGCGCCGGCAGCCTCGGCGAAGATCTTAACTATGGCTACACCTTC

v_call: TRBV29-1
clone_size: many
j_call: TRBJ2-3
d_call: -
cdr3_aa: CSVTNSLTDTQYF
cdr3_nt: TGCAGCGTCACTAATTCTCTCACAGATACGCAGTATTTT

v_call: TRBV6-2/TRBV6-3
clone_size: once
j_call: TRBJ2-7
d_call: -
cdr3_aa: CASSYPPVYEQYF
cdr3_nt: TGTGCCAGCAGTTACCCCCCCGTCTACGAGCAGTACTTC

v_call: TRBV6-1
clone_size: -
j_call: TRBJ1-5
d_call: -
cdr3_aa: CASSGPLQPQHF
cdr3_nt: TGTGCCAGCAGTGGTCCCCTCCAGCCCCAGCATTTT

v_call: TRBV7-9
clone_size: few
j_call: TRBJ2-3
d_call: -
cdr3_aa: CASSYHRTRGSTDTQYF
cdr3_nt: TGTGCCAGCAGCTACCACCGAACAAGAGGGTCCACAGATACGCAGTATTTT

v_call: TRBV7-9
clone_size: -
j_call: TRBJ2-1
d_call: TRBD2
cdr3_aa: CAISSGLASIHNEQFF
cdr3_nt: TGTGCCATCAGCTCAGGACTAGCGAGCATCCACAATGAGCAGTTCTTC

v_call: TRBV12-3/TRBV12-4
clone_size: -
j_call: TRBJ1-1
d_call: -
cdr3_aa: CASSLAGTDTEAFF
cdr3_nt: TGTGCCAGCAGCCTCGCCGGAACGGACACTGAAGCTTTCTTT

v_call: TRBV6-6
clone_size: few
j_call: TRBJ2-3
d_call: -
cdr3_aa: CASSYSTRAPDTQYF
cdr3_nt: TGTGCCAGCAGTTACTCGACCCGAGCCCCAGATACGCAGTATTTT

v_call: TRBV6-2/TRBV6-3
clone_size: many
j_call: TRBJ2-7
d_call: TRBD2
cdr3_aa: CASSYFAGTSGPYEQYF
cdr3_nt: TGTGCCAGCAGCTACTTCGCCGGGACTAGCGGCCCCTACGAGCAGTACTTC

v_call: TRBV6-1
clone_size: few
j_call: TRBJ1-5
d_call: -
cdr3_aa: CASSSPGGVNQPQHF
cdr3_nt: TGTGCCAGCAGTTCCCCCGGAGGGGTCAATCAGCCCCAGCATTTT

v_call: TRBV11-3
clone_size: once
j_call: TRBJ2-3
d_call: -
cdr3_aa: CASSLAGPIDTRYF
cdr3_nt: TGTGCCAGCAGCTTAGCGGGACCCATAGATACGCGGTATTTT

v_call: TRBV21-1
clone_size: few
j_call: TRBJ1-1
d_call: -
cdr3_aa: CASSTRPRRNTEAFF
cdr3_nt: TGTGCCAGCAGCACCAGACCCAGGCGGAACACTGAAGCTTTCTTT